Listed below are T cell receptor beta chains from one sample, sequenced in a study of CD8+CD57+ T cells in acquired aplastic anemia. MiXCR, applied by TCRdb to the reads, yields one record per CDR3 protein. The sample lists around 200,000 distinct CDR3 sequences; roughly 65% were seen once. Sequenced sample: sorted CD4+, CD8+, or CD8+CD57+ T cells (not recorded which) from PBMCs. The receptor source for this set is a human donor with aplastic anemia. Each CDR3 is given with its conserved first and last residue. Each record gives: V gene, J gene, clone size, D gene, CDR3 DNA, CDR3 protein. A D gene is named only where the DNA matches it firmly. Clone size is given for some rows only: seen once, a few or many times, or a class if the clone is expanded.

v_gene: TRBV10-3; j_gene: TRBJ2-3; abundance: NA; d_gene: TRBD2; CDR3nt: TGTGCCATCAGTGTGGGGCTAGCGGAAAGCACAGATACGCAGTATTTT; CDR3aa: CAISVGLAESTDTQYF
v_gene: TRBV4-1; j_gene: TRBJ1-5; abundance: many; d_gene: NA; CDR3nt: TGCGCCAGCAGCCAAGATGAAGACAGCCCATGGAATCAGCCCCAGCATTTT; CDR3aa: CASSQDEDSPWNQPQHF
v_gene: TRBV29-1; j_gene: TRBJ1-3; abundance: once; d_gene: NA; CDR3nt: TGCAGCGTTGCAGACACTAACTCTGGAAACACCATATATTTT; CDR3aa: CSVADTNSGNTIYF
v_gene: TRBV12-3/TRBV12-4; j_gene: TRBJ1-1; abundance: NA; d_gene: NA; CDR3nt: TGTGCCAGCAGGGGGATAAGAAAAGCTTTCTTT; CDR3aa: CASRGIRKAFF
v_gene: TRBV7-9; j_gene: TRBJ2-5; abundance: NA; d_gene: TRBD1; CDR3nt: TGTGCCAGCAGCTTTGACAGGGTGACGGAGACCCAGTACTTC; CDR3aa: CASSFDRVTETQYF
v_gene: TRBV7-8; j_gene: TRBJ1-2; abundance: medium-sized; d_gene: NA; CDR3nt: TGTGCCAGCAGCCCAGAGGGGGGGGCAGCTGGCTACACCTTC; CDR3aa: CASSPEGGAAGYTF
v_gene: TRBV7-9; j_gene: TRBJ1-3; abundance: many; d_gene: NA; CDR3nt: TGTGCCAGCAGCAGTCCCGGGACCATTGGCTCTGGAAACACCATATATTTT; CDR3aa: CASSSPGTIGSGNTIYF
v_gene: TRBV9; j_gene: TRBJ1-6; abundance: once; d_gene: NA; CDR3nt: TGTGCCAGCAGCGTAGCGGGGGGGAACACCCTCCACTTT; CDR3aa: CASSVAGGNTLHF
v_gene: TRBV12-3/TRBV12-4; j_gene: TRBJ1-1; abundance: NA; d_gene: NA; CDR3nt: TGTGCCAGCAGTTTCCCGGGAAACACTGAAGCTTTCTTT; CDR3aa: CASSFPGNTEAFF
v_gene: TRBV10-3; j_gene: TRBJ2-7; abundance: NA; d_gene: TRBD2; CDR3nt: TGTGCCACCCTTAATCTAGCGGGGGGCGTCTACGAGCAGTACTTC; CDR3aa: CATLNLAGGVYEQYF
v_gene: TRBV20-1; j_gene: TRBJ2-7; abundance: NA; d_gene: NA; CDR3nt: TGCAGTGCTAGAGAGGGGGGTGACTACGAGCAGTACTTC; CDR3aa: CSAREGGDYEQYF
v_gene: TRBV10-3; j_gene: TRBJ1-1; abundance: many; d_gene: TRBD1; CDR3nt: TGTGCCACCCTTGGACAGGGGAACACTGAAGCTTTCTTT; CDR3aa: CATLGQGNTEAFF
v_gene: TRBV7-6; j_gene: TRBJ2-7; abundance: once; d_gene: NA; CDR3nt: TGTGCCAGCAGCCCCCTGGGCAAGACCTACGGGCAGTACTTC; CDR3aa: CASSPLGKTYGQYF
v_gene: TRBV7-9; j_gene: TRBJ2-5; abundance: NA; d_gene: NA; CDR3nt: TGTGCCAGCAGCTTACAGGAAATCACGGTGGTGGAGACCCAGTACTTC; CDR3aa: CASSLQEITVVETQYF
v_gene: TRBV11-2; j_gene: TRBJ1-1; abundance: NA; d_gene: NA; CDR3nt: TGTGCCAGCAGCTTAGAGAGGACTGAAGCTTTCTTT; CDR3aa: CASSLERTEAFF
v_gene: TRBV7-3; j_gene: TRBJ1-2; abundance: NA; d_gene: NA; CDR3nt: TGTGCCAGCAGTTTCTCGGACAGTTATTATGGCTACACCTTC; CDR3aa: CASSFSDSYYGYTF
v_gene: TRBV7-2; j_gene: TRBJ1-4; abundance: NA; d_gene: NA; CDR3nt: TGTGCCAGCAGCCTATTGGGTCGGACAGTCGGCGAAAAACTGTTTTTT; CDR3aa: CASSLLGRTVGEKLFF
v_gene: TRBV2; j_gene: TRBJ2-2; abundance: NA; d_gene: NA; CDR3nt: TGTGCCAGCAGTACATACGGACAGAAACTCACCGGGGAGCTGTTTTTT; CDR3aa: CASSTYGQKLTGELFF
v_gene: TRBV19; j_gene: TRBJ1-5; abundance: NA; d_gene: TRBD1; CDR3nt: TGTGCCAGTAGTATAAAGTCAGGGGGCGGCAATCAGCCCCAGCATTTT; CDR3aa: CASSIKSGGGNQPQHF
v_gene: TRBV24-1; j_gene: TRBJ1-5; abundance: few; d_gene: NA; CDR3nt: TGTGCCACCAGTACCAATCAGGGCCGGCAGCCCCAGCATTTT; CDR3aa: CATSTNQGRQPQHF
v_gene: TRBV7-2; j_gene: TRBJ2-7; abundance: NA; d_gene: NA; CDR3nt: TGTGCCAGCAGCTCGACGGACTCCCCGCCCAGCGACGAGCAGTACTTC; CDR3aa: CASSSTDSPPSDEQYF
v_gene: TRBV25-1; j_gene: TRBJ1-3; abundance: NA; d_gene: TRBD1; CDR3nt: TGTGCCAGCAGTGGCCGGGGACAGAATCACGGAAACACCATATATTTT; CDR3aa: CASSGRGQNHGNTIYF
v_gene: TRBV2; j_gene: TRBJ2-7; abundance: NA; d_gene: TRBD1; CDR3nt: TGTGCCAGCAGCCCGGACAGGGGAGGAACCTACGAGCAGTACTTC; CDR3aa: CASSPDRGGTYEQYF
v_gene: TRBV6-6; j_gene: TRBJ1-2; abundance: NA; d_gene: TRBD1; CDR3nt: TGTGCCAGCAGTCTTATACAGGGGGCGGAAAAAGCTAACTATGGCTACACCTTC; CDR3aa: CASSLIQGAEKANYGYTF
v_gene: TRBV7-9; j_gene: TRBJ2-5; abundance: NA; d_gene: TRBD2; CDR3nt: TGTGCCAGCAGCTTCTTTCCCGGACTAGCGGAAGAGACCCAGTACTTC; CDR3aa: CASSFFPGLAEETQYF
v_gene: TRBV7-3; j_gene: TRBJ2-1; abundance: NA; d_gene: NA; CDR3nt: TGTGCCAGCAGCTTACTGGGCTCCTACAATGAGCAGTTCTTC; CDR3aa: CASSLLGSYNEQFF
v_gene: TRBV7-9; j_gene: TRBJ1-3; abundance: NA; d_gene: NA; CDR3nt: TGTGCCAGCAGCCCCGTGGGTCTAAACACCATATATTTT; CDR3aa: CASSPVGLNTIYF
v_gene: TRBV7-9; j_gene: TRBJ1-2; abundance: many; d_gene: TRBD1; CDR3nt: TGTGCCAGCAGCCCCGGGACAGCAACCTATGGCTACACCTTC; CDR3aa: CASSPGTATYGYTF
v_gene: TRBV12-3/TRBV12-4; j_gene: TRBJ2-5; abundance: NA; d_gene: TRBD2; CDR3nt: TGTGCCAGCAGGGAGACTCGGACTAGCGGGGGCCAAGAGACCCAGTACTTC; CDR3aa: CASRETRTSGGQETQYF
v_gene: TRBV19; j_gene: TRBJ1-1; abundance: NA; d_gene: NA; CDR3nt: TGTGCCAGTAGTATAGACAAGGGGAACACTGAAGCTTTCTTT; CDR3aa: CASSIDKGNTEAFF
v_gene: TRBV10-3; j_gene: TRBJ2-1; abundance: NA; d_gene: NA; CDR3nt: TGTGCCATCAGTGGTCGTGGTAGCAGGAGCTCCTACAATGAGCAGTTCTTC; CDR3aa: CAISGRGSRSSYNEQFF
v_gene: TRBV20-1; j_gene: TRBJ1-2; abundance: once; d_gene: TRBD1; CDR3nt: TGCAGTGCTAGGTCGGACAGGTCCGGAGATGGCTACACCTTC; CDR3aa: CSARSDRSGDGYTF
v_gene: TRBV4-3; j_gene: TRBJ2-7; abundance: NA; d_gene: NA; CDR3nt: TGCGCCAGCAGCCAAGGAAGCGGGACAACCTACGAGCAGTACTTC; CDR3aa: CASSQGSGTTYEQYF
v_gene: TRBV7-8; j_gene: TRBJ2-1; abundance: NA; d_gene: NA; CDR3nt: TGTGCCAGCAGCTTAGCGGAGGGGGCCGATGAGCAGTTCTTC; CDR3aa: CASSLAEGADEQFF
v_gene: TRBV7-9; j_gene: TRBJ1-6; abundance: NA; d_gene: NA; CDR3nt: TGTGCCAGCAGCTCTAGACAGGATAATTCACCCCTCCACTTT; CDR3aa: CASSSRQDNSPLHF
v_gene: TRBV4-1; j_gene: TRBJ1-5; abundance: once; d_gene: NA; CDR3nt: TGCGCCAGCAGCCAAAGGGGGAATCTGGACGAGCATTTT; CDR3aa: CASSQRGNLDEHF
v_gene: TRBV7-3; j_gene: TRBJ2-7; abundance: NA; d_gene: NA; CDR3nt: TGTGCCAGCAGTCTCACTCGGGTGCTCATGTACGAGCAGCACTTC; CDR3aa: CASSLTRVLMYEQHF
v_gene: TRBV19; j_gene: TRBJ2-1; abundance: NA; d_gene: NA; CDR3nt: TGTGCCAGTAGTATAGATCGGTCCCCGAAGCAGTTCTTC; CDR3aa: CASSIDRSPKQFF
v_gene: TRBV2; j_gene: TRBJ1-4; abundance: many; d_gene: NA; CDR3nt: TGTGCCAGCAGTGCGGTTGTGGGGCCCCCTAATGAAAAACTGTTTTTT; CDR3aa: CASSAVVGPPNEKLFF
v_gene: TRBV6-6; j_gene: TRBJ2-3; abundance: NA; d_gene: TRBD2; CDR3nt: TGTGCCAGCAGTTACACCCAAGGCCGAGCGGGGGGGGGAACAGATACGCAGTATTTT; CDR3aa: CASSYTQGRAGGGTDTQYF
v_gene: TRBV7-2; j_gene: TRBJ1-2; abundance: NA; d_gene: NA; CDR3nt: TGTGCCAGCAGCTTTCAGGGAGAGAACTATGGCTACACCTTC; CDR3aa: CASSFQGENYGYTF
v_gene: TRBV13; j_gene: TRBJ2-1; abundance: many; d_gene: NA; CDR3nt: TGTGCCAGCAGCTTGGGACTCCACGACAATGAGCAGTTCTTC; CDR3aa: CASSLGLHDNEQFF
v_gene: TRBV7-2; j_gene: TRBJ2-1; abundance: NA; d_gene: TRBD1; CDR3nt: TGTGCCAGCGGCAGGGGGCGCGACAATGAGCAGTTCTTC; CDR3aa: CASGRGRDNEQFF
v_gene: TRBV14; j_gene: TRBJ2-1; abundance: once; d_gene: NA; CDR3nt: TGTGCCAGCAGCCTCATTGTGGCCCGCAATGAGCAGTTCTTC; CDR3aa: CASSLIVARNEQFF
v_gene: TRBV7-2; j_gene: TRBJ1-6; abundance: NA; d_gene: NA; CDR3nt: TGTGCCAGCAGCTTCGGGTTTAGATCACCCCTCCACTTT; CDR3aa: CASSFGFRSPLHF
v_gene: TRBV4-1; j_gene: TRBJ1-1; abundance: many; d_gene: TRBD1; CDR3nt: TGCGCCAGCAGCCAAGAGGGACAGGGGGCGAAGGACACTGAAGCTTTCTTT; CDR3aa: CASSQEGQGAKDTEAFF
v_gene: TRBV7-2; j_gene: TRBJ1-2; abundance: NA; d_gene: NA; CDR3nt: TGTGCCAGCAGCCCTATCAAAACGGGGGATGCTCCTGGCTACACCTTC; CDR3aa: CASSPIKTGDAPGYTF
v_gene: TRBV7-9; j_gene: TRBJ1-6; abundance: NA; d_gene: TRBD1; CDR3nt: TGTGCCAGCAGTTTATCAGGGACAGTAAATAATTCACCCCTCCACTTT; CDR3aa: CASSLSGTVNNSPLHF
v_gene: TRBV7-9; j_gene: TRBJ2-2; abundance: many; d_gene: TRBD1; CDR3nt: TGTGCCAGCAGCTTACCTGGACAGGGGAACACCGGGGAGCTGTTTTTT; CDR3aa: CASSLPGQGNTGELFF
v_gene: TRBV7-4; j_gene: TRBJ2-7; abundance: NA; d_gene: NA; CDR3nt: TGTGCCAGCAGCTGCCGGCGGCGGGGACCCTACGAGCAGTACTTC; CDR3aa: CASSCRRRGPYEQYF
v_gene: TRBV2; j_gene: TRBJ2-5; abundance: NA; d_gene: NA; CDR3nt: TGTGCCAGCAGTGAAGTGGGGGCAGAGACCCAGTACTTC; CDR3aa: CASSEVGAETQYF
v_gene: TRBV4-1; j_gene: TRBJ2-7; abundance: NA; d_gene: TRBD1; CDR3nt: TGCGCCAGCAGCCAAGAGCGGACAGGGGGCCGCCACGAGCAGTACTTC; CDR3aa: CASSQERTGGRHEQYF
v_gene: TRBV6-5; j_gene: TRBJ2-1; abundance: few; d_gene: NA; CDR3nt: TGTGCCAGCAGCCCCCACAATGAGCAGTTCTTC; CDR3aa: CASSPHNEQFF
v_gene: TRBV28; j_gene: TRBJ2-5; abundance: NA; d_gene: TRBD1; CDR3nt: TGTGCCAGCAGTCCGGGACAGAACCAAGAGACCCAGTACTTC; CDR3aa: CASSPGQNQETQYF